These 8 T cell receptor beta chains were all obtained from the same sample, sequenced in a study of vaccination and CD4 T cells after COVID-19. Which antigens these TCRs recognize remains unknown. Treatment defined: approximately nine-day PBMC culture with coronavirus spike peptide pools or control peptides (ViraFEST assay). The assay that was used to sequence DNA from cultured CD4+ T cells was the Oncomine TCR Beta short-read assay. MiXCR was run by TCRdb on the PCR reads, yielding one entry per CDR3 protein. The table lists around 3,800 distinct CDR3 sequences, roughly 17% of them singletons. The sequenced sample consisted of CD4+ T cells from blood, cultured in vitro. The receptors come from a human donor who had recovered from COVID-19.

This rearrangement joins TRBV18 to TRBJ2-7; 8 nucleotides line up with TRBD1. The CDR3 consists of 14 residues. Germline V lookup: CDR1 KGHSH, CDR2 LQKENI. Trimming took 5 bases from V and 0 from J; bases not matched to a gene: 3. For the CDR3, the DNA is TGTGCCAGCTCAACCGGGACAGGCTCCTACGAGCAGTACTTC. It yields the protein CASSTGTGSYEQYF.

V and J are TRBV3-1 and TRBJ1-1, with 8 positions matching TRBD1. Trimming at V came to 4 bases and at J to 3 bases, leaving 1 base not matched to a gene. CDR1 is LGHDT and CDR2 is YNNKEL in the germline V gene (reference sequence). The CDR3 runs 13 residues. The CDR3 DNA sequence: TGTGCCAGCAGCCTGACAGGGGACACTGAAGCTTTCTTT. As protein: CASSLTGDTEAFF.

The chain employs TRBV4-2 and TRBJ1-2, with D unclear. The V gene lost 4 bases and the J gene lost 4 bases, with 16 bases spanning the gap. This CDR3 contains 15 residues. Germline assignment: CDR1 LGHNA and CDR2 YNFKEQ. The CDR3 coding sequence is TGTGCCAGCAGCCGGCCGGCGCATACCGGCTATGGCTACACCTTC. It is translated as CASSRPAHTGYGYTF.

The chain employs TRBV12-3 or TRBV12-4 and TRBJ2-6, with 8 bases that match TRBD1. The CDR3 totals 18 residues. Trimming at V came to 6 bases and at J to 0 bases, leaving 10 bases not matched to a gene. The DNA of the CDR3 is TGTGCCAGCAGCCTTGGACAGGGACGGATCTCTGGGGCCAACGTCCTGACTTTC. As protein: CASSLGQGRISGANVLTF.

This clonotype qualifies as medium-sized. This chain joins TRBV20-1 and TRBJ2-1; TRBD2 aligns across 8 bases. The CDR3 extends over 15 amino acids. Germline lookup yields CDR1 DFQATT and CDR2 SNEGSKA (reference sequence). V lost 0 bases and J lost 5; bases outside the gene matches: 6. The CDR3 DNA sequence: TGCAGTGCTAGAGATCCAGGGACTAGTCACAATGAGCAGTTCTTC. Protein sequence: CSARDPGTSHNEQFF.

The chain uses TRBV20-1 and TRBJ2-7; D might be TRBD2 (7 bases). Trimming shortened V by 6 bases and J by 4 bases, and 13 bases separated the two germline ends. Germline lookup yields CDR1 DFQATT and CDR2 SNEGSKA (reference sequence). The length of the CDR3 is 12 residues. CDR3 sequence: CSAHAGAYEQYF. Written as DNA, the CDR3 is TGCAGTGCCCACGCGGGGGCTTACGAGCAGTACTTC.

This chain connects TRBV30 to TRBJ2-7; the D gene is possibly TRBD1 (5 bases). The germline CDR1 and CDR2 sequences are GTSNPN and SVGIG (reference sequence). The CDR3 runs to 13 residues. Trimming removed 5 bases from V and 6 bases from J, with 17 bases in between. The CDR3 DNA follows: TGTGCCTGGGACGGCGGTCAGGGTTCCGAGCAGTACTTC. Residues: CAWDGGQGSEQYF. Looking up the rest from reference TRBV30 and TRBJ2-7 gives the full variable domain: SQTIHQWPATLVQPVGSPLSLECTVEGTSNPNLYWYRQAAGRGLQLLFYSVGIGQISSEVPQNLSASRPQDRQFILSSKKLLLSDSGFYLCAWDGGQGSEQYFGPGTRLTVT.

In the case of this clonotype: A much larger clone is a single base away; this may be a read error. The J gene is TRBJ1-5, the V gene TRBV6-4; TRBD1 aligns across 11 bases. Per germline, CDR1 MRHNA and CDR2 SNTAGT. This CDR3 has 19 residues. The CDR3 nucleotides read TGTGCCAGCAGTGACCCGGGACAGGGGGTCGGATATAGCAATCAGCCCCGGCATTTT. It codes for CASSDPGQGVGYSNQPRHF.